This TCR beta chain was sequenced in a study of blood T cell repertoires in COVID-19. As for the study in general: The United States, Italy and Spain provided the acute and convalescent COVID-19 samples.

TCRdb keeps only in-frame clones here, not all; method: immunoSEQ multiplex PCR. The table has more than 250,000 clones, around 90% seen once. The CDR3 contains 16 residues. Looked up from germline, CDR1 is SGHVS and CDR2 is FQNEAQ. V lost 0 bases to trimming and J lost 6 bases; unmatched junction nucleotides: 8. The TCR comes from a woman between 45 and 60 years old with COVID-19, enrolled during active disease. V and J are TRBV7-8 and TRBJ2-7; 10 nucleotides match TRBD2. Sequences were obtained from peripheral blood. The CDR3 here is CASSLAPLAGEGEQYF. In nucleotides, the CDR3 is TGTGCCAGCAGCTTAGCGCCCCTAGCGGGAGAGGGCGAGCAGTACTTC.